This T cell receptor beta chain emerged from a study of vaccination and CD4 T cells after COVID-19. Once obtained from cultured CD4+ T cells, the DNA was sequenced using the Oncomine TCR Beta short-read assay. Cultured CD4+ T cells yielded the extracted genomic DNA. Using its own MiXCR run on the PCR reads, TCRdb lists one record per CDR3 protein. The repertoire holds about 15,000 distinct CDR3 sequences, with more than 45% as singletons. This CDR3 is built from 16 residues. Germline trimming cut 5 bases from V and 7 bases from J; bases unmatched to any gene: 14. Germline-derived CDR1 and CDR2 are MDHEN and SYDVKM. Treatment denoted: roughly 10-day PBMC culture with coronavirus spike peptide pools or control peptides (ViraFEST assay). Of note for this clonotype: The antigen remains undetermined.

The rearrangement links TRBV28 to TRBJ2-7; 10 bases fit TRBD1. This clonotype was obtained from a human donor who had recovered from COVID-19. The sequenced material came from CD4+ T cells from blood, cultured in vitro. In DNA form, the CDR3 reads TGTGCCAGCAGTCCCGGGGACAGGGGCCGGCTAGTGGAGCAGTACTTC. It yields the protein CASSPGDRGRLVEQYF.